These 26 T cell receptor beta chains came from one sample sequenced in a study of blood T cell repertoires in COVID-19. Sequencing was performed with immunoSEQ multiplex PCR; in TCRdb, only in-frame clones are kept and a portion is missing. The sample lists 35,000 to 45,000 clones, 92% seen once, with 9.2% in the top ten. Specimen: peripheral blood. Every receptor here comes from a man in his fifties with active COVID-19.

The chain recombines TRBV3-1 (or the pseudogene TRBV3-2) with TRBJ2-7; no clear D. The CDR3 runs 14 residues. Per germline, CDR1 LGHDT and CDR2 YNNKEL (reference sequence). The V end lost 1 base, the J end lost 0 bases, and 7 bases lay between the germline ends. The CDR3 here is CASSQVRNSYEQYF. The CDR3 coding sequence is TGTGCCAGCAGCCAAGTTCGTAACTCCTACGAGCAGTACTTC.

The chain links TRBV24-1 to TRBJ2-4; D is perhaps TRBD2 (6 bases). Trimming stripped 6 bases from V and 8 bases from J, with 22 bases between. This CDR3 contains 16 residues. Germline CDR1 is KGHDR and CDR2 is SFDVKD. CDR3: CATSRTPALGGDIQYF. DNA of the CDR3: TGTGCCACCAGTAGAACTCCGGCCCTAGGAGGGGACATTCAGTACTTC.

This chain links TRBV25-1 with TRBJ2-7; 8 bases line up with TRBD1. Germline-derived CDR1 and CDR2 are MGHDK and SYGVNS. The CDR3 is 15 amino acids. V was clipped by 3 bases and J by 5 bases; unmatched bases: 9. CDR3: CASSDDGTGSDEQYF. CDR3 in DNA: TGTGCCAGCAGTGATGACGGGACAGGAAGCGACGAGCAGTACTTC.

This chain links TRBV28 with TRBJ1-1; TRBD1 agrees at 8 bases. The germline gives CDR1 MDHEN, CDR2 SYDVKM. This CDR3 contains 13 residues. V lost 6 bases to trimming and J lost 4 bases; unmatched junction nucleotides: 4. CDR3 in amino acids: CASRTTGGTEAFF. As DNA, the CDR3 is TGTGCCAGCAGGACTACAGGGGGCACTGAAGCTTTCTTT.

The DNA for the CDR3 is TGTGCCAGCAGCCTAGGGGGAGGGTTGGGGACCGGGGAGCTGTTTTTT. This encodes CASSLGGGLGTGELFF. V is TRBV7-2 and J is TRBJ2-2, with a possible D match to TRBD2 (7 bases). There are 16 residues in the CDR3. Germline V gives CDR1 SGHTA, CDR2 FQGNSA. Trimming took off 5 bases at V and 5 bases at J, with 18 bases between the two ends.

This clone is a singleton in its sample. This rearrangement joins TRBV30 to TRBJ1-5; maybe TRBD1 (5 bases). CDR3 size: 13 residues. V lost 2 bases and J lost 6, with 11 bases in between. Germline lookup yields CDR1 GTSNPN and CDR2 SVGIG (reference sequence). CDR3 in amino acids: CAWSTQGGQPQHF. Here the CDR3 DNA reads TGTGCCTGGAGTACCCAGGGCGGTCAGCCCCAGCATTTT.

The V gene is TRBV6-5, the J gene TRBJ2-5; a weak D match, TRBD1 (6 bases). V gave up 6 bases and J gave up 2 bases, with 10 bases separating them. CDR3 length: 13 residues. Germline V CDR1 and CDR2: MNHEY, SVGAGI. The DNA of the CDR3 is TGTGCCAGCAGATTACAGGGTCAAGAGACCCAGTACTTC. It codes for CASRLQGQETQYF.

This CDR3 reads CASRPRTGNQPQHF. In nucleotides, the CDR3 is TGTGCCAGCAGACCTCGGACAGGCAATCAGCCCCAGCATTTT. The gene calls are TRBV6-5 and TRBJ1-5; D is perhaps TRBD1 (6 bases). Trimming took off 6 bases at V and 2 bases at J, with 11 bases between the two ends. Looked up from germline, CDR1 is MNHEY and CDR2 is SVGAGI. The CDR3 spans 14 residues.

The chain employs TRBV7-9 and TRBJ2-3; possible D gene TRBD2, 6 bases. The length of the CDR3 is 12 residues. CDR1 and CDR2 from the germline V gene are SEHNR and FQNEAQ (reference sequence). Trimming cost V 5 bases and J 5 bases, with 8 bases left between them. In DNA, the CDR3 is TGTGCCAGCAGCGGGGGGTTAGATACGCAGTATTTT. This codes for CASSGGLDTQYF.

This clone was detected only a few times. The gene calls are TRBV2 and TRBJ1-5, with 9 positions matching TRBD1. Trimming cost V 4 bases and J 10 bases; bases outside gene matches: 5. CDR3 size: 13 residues. From germline, CDR1 is SNHLY and CDR2 FYNNEI. The CDR3 nucleotides read TGTGCCAGCAGTGGACAGGGGGATGGTCCCCAGCATTTT. Protein: CASSGQGDGPQHF.

The rearrangement joins TRBV28 to TRBJ2-3; the D is unclear. The length of the CDR3 is 13 residues. CDR1 is MDHEN, CDR2 SYDVKM, per germline. V dropped 6 bases and J dropped 3 bases, with 10 bases sitting between them. The CDR3, as DNA: TGTGCCAGCAGCCCCCCAGCGACAGATACGCAGTATTTT. Its protein product is CASSPPATDTQYF.

A word on this clone: The identical CDR3 is also encoded by other nucleotide sequences in the sample. The chain joins TRBV19 to TRBJ2-1, with 10 bases fitting TRBD2. Germline CDR1 reads LNHDA; CDR2 reads SQIVND (reference sequence). CDR3 length equals 15 residues. Germline trimming cut 8 bases from V and 1 base from J; bases unmatched to any gene: 5. CDR3 in amino acids: CASRTSGPSYNEQFF. In nucleotides, the CDR3 is TGTGCCAGTCGGACTAGCGGTCCGTCCTACAATGAGCAGTTCTTC.

V gene TRBV6-6 combines with J gene TRBJ1-1; no definite D call. Deletions cut 6 bases from V and 3 bases from J, with 14 bases between. The length of the CDR3 is 14 residues. Germline loops: CDR1 MNHNY, CDR2 SVGAGI (reference sequence). The CDR3 DNA sequence: TGTGCCAGCAGGCCCCCCGGCCGGGACACTGAAGCTTTCTTT. It is translated as CASRPPGRDTEAFF.

J is TRBJ2-7 and V is TRBV29-1, with D maybe TRBD2 (5 bases). Germline V gives CDR1 SQVTM, CDR2 ANQGSEA. The CDR3 runs 14 residues. The V and J ends lost 5 bases and 1 base respectively, with 15 bases between them. The CDR3 is CSVRRTHGSYEQYF. In DNA form, the CDR3 reads TGCAGCGTTAGGAGGACCCATGGGTCCTACGAGCAGTACTTC.

This clone has only one observation. The chain links TRBV19 to TRBJ1-4, with a tentative D call TRBD1 (5 bases). Germline CDR1 LNHDA, CDR2 SQIVND (reference sequence). The CDR3 is made up of 15 amino acids. The V and J ends lost 7 bases and 0 bases respectively, with 12 bases between them. CDR3: CASNWGGSTNEKLFF. CDR3 in DNA: TGTGCCAGTAACTGGGGCGGTTCAACTAATGAAAAACTGTTTTTT. The full variable domain, its missing parts supplied by reference TRBV19 and TRBJ1-4, is DGGITQSPKYLFRKEGQNVTLSCEQNLNHDAMYWYRQDPGQGLRLIYYSQIVNDFQKGDIAEGYSVSREKKESFPLTVTSAQKNPTAFYLCASNWGGSTNEKLFFGSGTQLSVL.

The chain carries TRBV9 and TRBJ1-1, with D uncertain. V was trimmed by 0 bases and J by 1 base, leaving 13 bases between them. The CDR3 runs 16 residues. Looked up from germline, CDR1 is SGDLS and CDR2 is YYNGEE. CDR3 in DNA: TGTGCCAGCAGCGTAGAGTGGCGGCCAACGAACACTGAAGCTTTCTTT. Translated, it gives CASSVEWRPTNTEAFF. The entire variable domain, with the rest obtained from reference TRBV9 and TRBJ1-1, is as follows: DSGVTQTPKHLITATGQRVTLRCSPRSGDLSVYWYQQSLDQGLQFLIQYYNGEERAKGNILERFSAQQFPDLHSELNLSSLELGDSALYFCASSVEWRPTNTEAFFGQGTRLTVV.

The chain couples TRBV5-1 to TRBJ2-3, with D hard to call. CDR1 and CDR2 (germline): SGHRS, YFSETQ. The CDR3 length is 13 residues. V lost 3 bases, J lost 4 bases, and 9 bases lay in between. The CDR3 region is CASSSLSSDTQYF. The CDR3 bases are TGCGCCAGCAGCTCCCTTTCGTCAGATACGCAGTATTTT.

This sequence joins TRBV28 and TRBJ2-1; a weak D match, TRBD1 (7 bases). The CDR3 is 18 residues long. Trimming took 3 bases from V and 6 from J, leaving 24 bases between them. Germline lookup yields CDR1 MDHEN and CDR2 SYDVKM. The CDR3: CASSFRAGSPQGGNEQFF. In DNA, the CDR3 is TGTGCCAGCAGTTTCCGGGCGGGATCCCCTCAGGGGGGCAATGAGCAGTTCTTC. Drawing the rest from reference TRBV28 and TRBJ2-1, the complete variable domain is DVKVTQSSRYLVKRTGEKVFLECVQDMDHENMFWYRQDPGLGLRLIYFSYDVKMKEKGDIPEGYSVSREKKERFSLILESASTNQTSMYLCASSFRAGSPQGGNEQFFGPGTRLTVL.

The chain couples TRBV7-9 to TRBJ2-1; tentative D call: TRBD1 (6 bases). The CDR3 runs 18 residues. The V end was cut by 3 bases, the J end by 1 base, with 19 bases between. Germline CDR1 and CDR2: SEHNR and FQNEAQ (reference sequence). CDR3 coding DNA: TGTGCCAGCAGCTTCCAACAGGGAATAGGCTGGTCCTACAATGAGCAGTTCTTC. This codes for CASSFQQGIGWSYNEQFF.

This clone was found a few times. The rearrangement joins TRBV11-2 to TRBJ2-7; TRBD2 matches at 8 bases. The germline V gene encodes CDR1 SGHAT and CDR2 FQNNGV. V lost 5 bases to trimming and J lost 4 bases; unmatched junction nucleotides: 19. The CDR3 runs to 18 residues. CDR3 nucleotide sequence: TGTGCCAGCAGCCCCATTAAGCGGGAGAGGGATCGAGGGTACGAGCAGTACTTC. Its protein is CASSPIKRERDRGYEQYF.

The chain combines TRBV9 with TRBJ2-2; 12 nucleotides align to TRBD2. The CDR3 is 19 amino acids. The ends lost 3 bases at V and 4 bases at J; junction bases unmatched: 13. Per the germline V gene, CDR1 is SGDLS and CDR2 is YYNGEE. CDR3 sequence: CASSARILAGGPGTGELFF. CDR3 coding DNA: TGTGCCAGCAGCGCAAGAATTCTAGCGGGAGGGCCGGGCACCGGGGAGCTGTTTTTT.

The V call is TRBV18, the J call TRBJ2-7; 13 bases match TRBD2. J lost 6 bases, V lost 3 bases, and 8 bases had no gene match. CDR1 KGHSH and CDR2 LQKENI come from the germline V gene. The CDR3 has 16 amino acids. The CDR3 is CASSPTSGLAGLEQYF. The CDR3 bases are TGTGCCAGCTCACCCACGTCGGGACTAGCGGGACTCGAGCAGTACTTC.

In its sample, this clone was seen once. The V and J genes are TRBV7-9 and TRBJ2-7; tentatively, D is TRBD2 (5 bases). Germline lookup yields CDR1 SEHNR and CDR2 FQNEAQ (reference sequence). The CDR3 extends over 15 amino acids. V was cut by 5 bases and J by 0 bases, with 14 bases left in between. In nucleotides, the CDR3 is TGTGCCAGCAGCCCCAGCGGCATGAGCTCCTACGAGCAGTACTTC. Translation: CASSPSGMSSYEQYF.

V usage is TRBV18 and J usage is TRBJ1-1; D possibly corresponds to TRBD1 (6 bases). V lost 2 bases to trimming and J lost 4 bases, with 17 bases between them. This CDR3 is 16 amino acids long. CDR1 KGHSH and CDR2 LQKENI come from the germline V gene. The CDR3 nucleotides read TGTGCCAGCTCACCAGAAGGGGGGGCTCTTAGCACTGAAGCTTTCTTT. Translated, it gives CASSPEGGALSTEAFF. Using reference TRBV18 and TRBJ1-1 for the parts outside the CDR3, the full variable domain is NAGVMQNPRHLVRRRGQEARLRCSPMKGHSHVYWYRQLPEEGLKFMVYLQKENIIDESGMPKERFSAEFPKEGPSILRIQQVVRGDSAAYFCASSPEGGALSTEAFFGQGTRLTVV.

The chain employs TRBV5-1 and TRBJ2-7; 9 nucleotides line up with TRBD2. The CDR3 has 15 residues. With 5 bases clipped from V and 4 bases from J, the junction kept 10 bases outside the gene matches. CDR1 SGHRS and CDR2 YFSETQ come from the germline V gene. The CDR3 DNA follows: TGCGCCAGCAGTCCAGCGGGAGGAATCTCGTACGAGCAGTACTTC. Its translation is CASSPAGGISYEQYF.

The chain employs TRBV4-2 and TRBJ1-3; 7 bases are a match to TRBD1. The CDR3 loop spans 19 amino acids. Germline values: CDR1 LGHNA, CDR2 YNFKEQ. Unmatched junction bases numbered 16, after V lost 3 bases and J lost 2 bases. CDR3 in amino acids: CASSHVGTDQLEAGNTIYF. The CDR3 bases are TGTGCCAGCAGCCACGTGGGGACAGATCAGCTTGAGGCTGGAAACACCATATATTTT.